A single sample gave rise to the 13 T cell receptor beta chains below, sequenced in a study of PD-1 blockade in classical Hodgkin lymphoma (dated by TCRdb to about 2020). Interpreted using the paper, the time point label stands for: cycle 1 day 1 (C1D1), immediately before nivolumab initiation. All trial patients had relapsed after autologous stem cell transplantation, with cohorts A, B and C differing in prior brentuximab vedotin exposure. The receptor library was made with the immunoSEQ multiplex PCR assay. TCRdb holds this immuneACCESS table with in-frame rearrangements only. Some clones are missing; in checked studies, unresolved V genes explain under half, and the rest has no known cause. The sample table holds tens of thousands of clones, of which 89% were seen once. Clones ranked in the top ten supply under 25% of the sample. The specimen comprised peripheral blood mononuclear cells (PBMCs), sampled at baseline. These receptors were collected from a human donor with classical Hodgkin lymphoma.

This rearrangement joins TRBV7-2 to TRBJ1-1, with D unclear. The CDR3 sequence is 17 residues long. Germline V lookup: CDR1 SGHTA, CDR2 FQGNSA. Deletions cut 1 base from V and 3 bases from J, with 18 bases between. The CDR3 region is CASSLDAGFPFDTEAFF. The CDR3 bases are TGTGCCAGCAGCTTAGATGCGGGGTTTCCTTTTGACACTGAAGCTTTCTTT. Drawing the rest from reference TRBV7-2 and TRBJ1-1, the complete variable domain is GAGVSQSPSNKVTEKGKDVELRCDPISGHTALYWYRQSLGQGLEFLIYFQGNSAPDKSGLPSDRFSAERTGGSVSTLTIQRTQQEDSAVYLCASSLDAGFPFDTEAFFGQGTRLTVV.

The gene calls are TRBV6-1 and TRBJ2-5; D call uncertain. This CDR3 has 15 residues. Germline loops: CDR1 MNHNS, CDR2 SASEGT. The V and J ends lost 1 base and 5 bases respectively, with 14 bases between them. CDR3: CASSEEFAGLETQYF. The CDR3 DNA reads as TGTGCCAGCAGTGAAGAGTTCGCCGGGTTGGAGACCCAGTACTTC.

The chain uses TRBV9 and TRBJ2-1; 7 positions match TRBD1. V shed 3 bases and J 8 bases; nucleotides not matched to a gene: 2. Looked up from germline, CDR1 is SGDLS and CDR2 is YYNGEE. The CDR3 totals 12 residues. The CDR3 is CASSAQGHEQFF. DNA of the CDR3: TGTGCCAGCAGCGCACAGGGGCATGAGCAGTTCTTC. Variable domain in full (rest from reference TRBV9 and TRBJ2-1): DSGVTQTPKHLITATGQRVTLRCSPRSGDLSVYWYQQSLDQGLQFLIQYYNGEERAKGNILERFSAQQFPDLHSELNLSSLELGDSALYFCASSAQGHEQFFGPGTRLTVL.

This chain links TRBV19 with TRBJ2-3; TRBD2 matches 13 bases. V dropped 5 bases and J dropped 4; count of bases not matched to a gene: 12. This CDR3 is built from 18 residues. Germline CDR1 and CDR2: LNHDA and SQIVND (reference sequence). This chain's CDR3 is CASSLGLAGPLISDTQYF. The CDR3 coding sequence is TGTGCCAGTAGTTTGGGACTAGCGGGACCCCTAATTTCAGATACGCAGTATTTT. The full variable domain, completed using reference TRBV19 and TRBJ2-3, is DGGITQSPKYLFRKEGQNVTLSCEQNLNHDAMYWYRQDPGQGLRLIYYSQIVNDFQKGDIAEGYSVSREKKESFPLTVTSAQKNPTAFYLCASSLGLAGPLISDTQYFGPGTRLTVL.

This chain connects TRBV29-1 to TRBJ2-7, with TRBD1 matching over 10 bases. CDR1 is SQVTM and CDR2 is ANQGSEA in the germline V gene. Unmatched junction bases numbered 9, after V lost 4 bases and J lost 6 bases. The length of the CDR3 is 14 residues. CDR3 region: CSVAGTGVLSEQYF. CDR3 sequence (DNA): TGCAGCGTTGCTGGGACAGGGGTCCTCTCCGAGCAGTACTTC.

This sequence joins TRBV6-6 and TRBJ2-1, with D perhaps matching TRBD2 (6 bases). Germline-derived CDR1 and CDR2 are MNHNY and SVGAGI (reference sequence). This CDR3 has 15 amino acids. The ends were cut back, 6 bases at V and 7 bases at J, with 19 bases in the middle. The CDR3 protein is CASRPRGEGRNEQFF. In DNA, the CDR3 is TGTGCCAGCAGACCCCGCGGGGAAGGTCGGAATGAGCAGTTCTTC.

The CDR3 region is CSVEGGSNYGYTF. DNA for the CDR3: TGCAGCGTTGAGGGGGGTTCTAACTATGGCTACACCTTC. The V and J genes are TRBV29-1 and TRBJ1-2, with D possibly matching TRBD1 (5 bases). CDR3 length equals 13 residues. Per germline, CDR1 SQVTM and CDR2 ANQGSEA. Trimming took off 3 bases at V and 0 bases at J, with 8 bases between the two ends.

This clone was counted a few times. J is TRBJ2-7 and V is TRBV19; 10 bases match TRBD1. CDR3 length: 15 amino acids. Per the germline V gene, CDR1 is LNHDA and CDR2 is SQIVND (reference sequence). V lost 3 bases, J lost 7 bases, and 9 bases stayed unmatched. Here the CDR3 DNA reads TGTGCCAGTAGTATTTCCGACAGGGGGCTTGGGGAGCAGTACTTC. This gives the protein CASSISDRGLGEQYF.

The chain carries TRBV6-5 and TRBJ2-1, with TRBD1 matching 7 bases. Trimming at V came to 2 bases and at J to 3 bases, leaving 4 bases not matched to a gene. Germline V gene lookup returns CDR1 MNHEY and CDR2 SVGAGI. This CDR3 has 15 residues. CDR3 amino acids: CASSYGTGDYNEQFF. The CDR3 DNA reads TGTGCCAGCAGTTACGGTACAGGGGACTACAATGAGCAGTTCTTC.

The J gene is TRBJ2-3, the V gene TRBV4-2, with D tentatively TRBD1 or TRBD2 (6 bases each). Germline V gene sequence: CDR1 LGHNA, CDR2 YNFKEQ. Trimming shortened V by 0 bases and J by 4 bases, and 14 bases separated the two germline ends. This CDR3 has 16 residues. In nucleotides, the CDR3 is TGTGCCAGCAGCCAAGATTCCGCTAGGGGGGCAGATACGCAGTATTTT. Residues: CASSQDSARGADTQYF.

A single count supports this clone. This chain joins TRBV20-1 and TRBJ1-5; D gene uncertain. Trimming pared 5 bases from V and 11 bases from J, leaving 13 bases between. Per the germline V gene, CDR1 is DFQATT and CDR2 is SNEGSKA (reference sequence). This CDR3 is built from 11 residues. As DNA, the CDR3 is TGCAGTGCTCCCTATGCCGCGACCCAGCATTTT. It translates to CSAPYAATQHF.

V usage is TRBV28 and J usage is TRBJ1-1; D gene unclear. V lost 1 base and J lost 3, with 12 bases in between. The CDR3 spans 15 residues. Germline CDR1 and CDR2: MDHEN and SYDVKM. DNA of the CDR3: TGTGCCAGCAGTTTATCGGCCAGGTGGGACACTGAAGCTTTCTTT. Translating it yields CASSLSARWDTEAFF.

This clone was observed a single time. The CDR3 loop is CASSEGTGGFQETQYF. The CDR3 DNA reads TGTGCCAGCAGTGAAGGGACAGGGGGATTCCAAGAGACCCAGTACTTC. This chain joins TRBV2 and TRBJ2-5, with TRBD1 matching 10 bases. The germline V gene has CDR1 SNHLY and CDR2 FYNNEI. The V segment lost 1 base and the J segment 1 base; nucleotides outside the gene matches: 3. The CDR3 is made up of 16 amino acids.